The sequence of this TCR beta chain was determined in a study of blood T cell repertoires in COVID-19. For the study at large: Donors in the United States, Italy and Spain gave samples during acute or convalescent COVID-19. Sample material is recorded as cDNA or gDNA derived from T cells, B-cell-depleted T cells, or PBMCs.

CDR1 and CDR2 (germline): SGHRS, YFSETQ. This CDR3 region has 19 residues. V dropped 4 bases and J dropped 1 base, with 24 bases sitting between them. Authors' processing steps: Cell counts per sample came from amplifying reference gene primers. Some clones are missing from TCRdb's copy, which holds only in-frame ones; the method was immunoSEQ multiplex PCR. V and J calls and clone size are as listed in that table; D and trimming were resolved from the DNA. Of roughly 18,000 clones in the sample, around 92% were seen once. The TCR originated in a human donor in a cohort sampled during active COVID-19. Sequences were obtained from peripheral blood. The chain has TRBV5-1 and TRBJ2-1; a possible D gene is TRBD1 (5 bases). CDR3 DNA: TGCGCCAGCAGCGTACCAGGGTCTCCCGAAACGATTTCCTACAATGAGCAGTTCTTC. Protein: CASSVPGSPETISYNEQFF. The full variable domain, its missing parts supplied by reference TRBV5-1 and TRBJ2-1, is KAGVTQTPRYLIKTRGQQVTLSCSPISGHRSVSWYQQTPGQGLQFLFEYFSETQRNKGNFPGRFSGRQFSNSRSEMNVSTLELGDSALYLCASSVPGSPETISYNEQFFGPGTRLTVL.